These T cell receptor beta chains were read from a single sample in a study of shared clonotypes between healthy human individuals. The method was immunoSEQ multiplex PCR; TCRdb's version includes in-frame clones alone and lacks a portion of them. Among 2 million to 2.5 million clones, over 85% were seen once, and the ten largest hold 0.35% to 0.45%. The sequencing sample was made of naive CD4+ T cells from PBMCs. These receptors were obtained from a man aged 18-30 years in good health. Some clones in this sample may be carry-over from other donors' samples. Both conserved end residues are part of each CDR3. The order of the fields is CDR3 DNA, CDR3 protein, V gene, J gene, clone size, D gene. D genes are given only for firm matches. Size is stated for part of the rows, as once, few or many counts, or as a class when the clone is expanded.

cdr3_nt: TGCGCCAGCAGCTTAGCACTAGCTTTCTACAATGAGCAGTTCTTC; cdr3_aa: CASSLALAFYNEQFF; v_call: TRBV5-1; j_call: TRBJ2-1; clone_size: .; d_call: .
cdr3_nt: TGTGCCAGTAGTATAGATAGCGGAGGGACCTACGAGCAGTACTTC; cdr3_aa: CASSIDSGGTYEQYF; v_call: TRBV19; j_call: TRBJ2-7; clone_size: .; d_call: .
cdr3_nt: TGTGCCAGCAGCTTAGAAAATCGTGGCTACACCTTC; cdr3_aa: CASSLENRGYTF; v_call: TRBV7-9; j_call: TRBJ1-2; clone_size: .; d_call: .
cdr3_nt: TGTGCCAGCAGCCTCAACGGGTACTACGAGCAGTACTTC; cdr3_aa: CASSLNGYYEQYF; v_call: TRBV7-2; j_call: TRBJ2-7; clone_size: once; d_call: .
cdr3_nt: TGCGCCAGCAGCCCGGGACTAGCGGGAGGGGGTTACAATGAGCAGTTCTTC; cdr3_aa: CASSPGLAGGGYNEQFF; v_call: TRBV5-1; j_call: TRBJ2-1; clone_size: .; d_call: TRBD2
cdr3_nt: TGCGCCAGCAGTAGCGGGAGTAGGGTAACCGGGGAGCTGTTTTTT; cdr3_aa: CASSSGSRVTGELFF; v_call: TRBV5-1; j_call: TRBJ2-2; clone_size: .; d_call: TRBD2
cdr3_nt: TGTGCCAGCAGTGTCCGGGAGCACAATGAGCAGTTCTTC; cdr3_aa: CASSVREHNEQFF; v_call: TRBV6-4; j_call: TRBJ2-1; clone_size: once; d_call: .
cdr3_nt: TGTGCCAGCGGAGGATACTCTGGGGCCAACGTCCTGACTTTC; cdr3_aa: CASGGYSGANVLTF; v_call: TRBV6-1; j_call: TRBJ2-6; clone_size: .; d_call: .
cdr3_nt: TGTGCCAGCAGCCACCAGGGACGGGCGAGTTACGAGCAGTACTTC; cdr3_aa: CASSHQGRASYEQYF; v_call: TRBV7-2; j_call: TRBJ2-7; clone_size: .; d_call: .
cdr3_nt: TGTGCCAGCAGTGAAGTTGCTGAAGCTTTCTTT; cdr3_aa: CASSEVAEAFF; v_call: TRBV2; j_call: TRBJ1-1; clone_size: .; d_call: .
cdr3_nt: TGTGCCAGCAGGTTAGCGGGAGGCGCCTACGAGCAGTACTTC; cdr3_aa: CASRLAGGAYEQYF; v_call: TRBV5-8; j_call: TRBJ2-7; clone_size: .; d_call: TRBD2
cdr3_nt: TGTGCCAGCAGTTACCTCTATGGCTACACCTTC; cdr3_aa: CASSYLYGYTF; v_call: TRBV6-5; j_call: TRBJ1-2; clone_size: .; d_call: .
cdr3_nt: TGTGCCAGCGGGCGAGAGCGATTCACAGATACGCAGTATTTT; cdr3_aa: CASGRERFTDTQYF; v_call: TRBV7-9; j_call: TRBJ2-3; clone_size: .; d_call: .
cdr3_nt: TGTGCCAGCAGCTTGACAGGGCTCCTAGGCAACGAGCAGTACTTC; cdr3_aa: CASSLTGLLGNEQYF; v_call: TRBV5-6; j_call: TRBJ2-7; clone_size: .; d_call: .
cdr3_nt: TGTGCCAGCAGTCCCCACGGCCGACAGGGGTTCGACGAGCAGTACTTC; cdr3_aa: CASSPHGRQGFDEQYF; v_call: TRBV27; j_call: TRBJ2-7; clone_size: .; d_call: TRBD1
cdr3_nt: TGCGCCAGCAGCCGGCGACAGGCCACCGGGGAGCTGTTTTTT; cdr3_aa: CASSRRQATGELFF; v_call: TRBV5-1; j_call: TRBJ2-2; clone_size: .; d_call: .
cdr3_nt: TGCGCCAGCTCCCCACTAGCGGGAGGCAGGGAGACCCAGTACTTC; cdr3_aa: CASSPLAGGRETQYF; v_call: TRBV5-1; j_call: TRBJ2-5; clone_size: .; d_call: TRBD2
cdr3_nt: TGTGCCAGCAGCCGACTAGCGGGAGCGGGTGAGCAGTTCTTC; cdr3_aa: CASSRLAGAGEQFF; v_call: TRBV28; j_call: TRBJ2-1; clone_size: .; d_call: TRBD2
cdr3_nt: TGTGCCCGACCGTGGAGCTCCTACAATGAGCAGTTCTTC; cdr3_aa: CARPWSSYNEQFF; v_call: TRBV7-3; j_call: TRBJ2-1; clone_size: .; d_call: .
cdr3_nt: TGTGCCAGCAGCTCTTTGCAGGGGGAGGAATATGGCTACACCTTC; cdr3_aa: CASSSLQGEEYGYTF; v_call: TRBV7-9; j_call: TRBJ1-2; clone_size: once; d_call: TRBD1
cdr3_nt: TGTGCCAGCAGCCCTACAGGGGCGGGAGAGACCCAGTACTTC; cdr3_aa: CASSPTGAGETQYF; v_call: TRBV7-7; j_call: TRBJ2-5; clone_size: .; d_call: TRBD1
cdr3_nt: TGTGCCAGCTGCGTCTATATAGGGTCCGATGAAAAACTGTTTTTT; cdr3_aa: CASCVYIGSDEKLFF; v_call: TRBV6-1; j_call: TRBJ1-4; clone_size: .; d_call: .
cdr3_nt: TGCGCCAGCGGCGTGGGCGATACGCAGTATTTT; cdr3_aa: CASGVGDTQYF; v_call: TRBV10-2; j_call: TRBJ2-3; clone_size: .; d_call: .
cdr3_nt: TGTGCCAGCAGACGCTCACCGGGAGCTGCCTACGAGCAGTACTTC; cdr3_aa: CASRRSPGAAYEQYF; v_call: TRBV11-1; j_call: TRBJ2-7; clone_size: .; d_call: .
cdr3_nt: TGTGCCAGCAGGGCTGGACTGGTGGTGGCGTACAATGAGCAGTTCTTC; cdr3_aa: CASRAGLVVAYNEQFF; v_call: TRBV5-4; j_call: TRBJ2-1; clone_size: .; d_call: .
cdr3_nt: TGTGCCAGCAGTCAAGTCGTGGGACAGCTCTACGAGCAGTACTTC; cdr3_aa: CASSQVVGQLYEQYF; v_call: TRBV4-2; j_call: TRBJ2-7; clone_size: .; d_call: TRBD1
cdr3_nt: TGTGCCAGCAGCTTAGGGTTTAGGGTCTCGACCACCCGTCCACACGAGCAGTACTTC; cdr3_aa: CASSLGFRVSTTRPHEQYF; v_call: TRBV7-2; j_call: TRBJ2-7; clone_size: .; d_call: .
cdr3_nt: TGTGCCAGCAGCTTCGGGAGGCGGAGCACCGGGGAGCTGTTTTTT; cdr3_aa: CASSFGRRSTGELFF; v_call: TRBV5-4; j_call: TRBJ2-2; clone_size: .; d_call: TRBD2
cdr3_nt: TGTGCCAGCAGCTCCTTGAGAGTGCCCGGGGAGACCCAGTACTTC; cdr3_aa: CASSSLRVPGETQYF; v_call: TRBV11-2; j_call: TRBJ2-5; clone_size: .; d_call: .
cdr3_nt: TGTGCTGGTTCGGGCGGGGGACAGCCCCAGCATTTT; cdr3_aa: CAGSGGGQPQHF; v_call: TRBV28; j_call: TRBJ1-5; clone_size: .; d_call: .
cdr3_nt: TGTGCCTGGGGACTAGCGGGAGGGGTATCCCCTTTCTTC; cdr3_aa: CAWGLAGGVSPFF; v_call: TRBV30; j_call: TRBJ2-1; clone_size: once; d_call: TRBD2
cdr3_nt: TGTGCCAGCAGTACCGGGGGGGACAGGGTAGCTTACGAGCAGTACTTC; cdr3_aa: CASSTGGDRVAYEQYF; v_call: TRBV28; j_call: TRBJ2-7; clone_size: .; d_call: .
cdr3_nt: TGTGCCTGGAGTGTGGGCAGTACCTACGAGCAGTACTTC; cdr3_aa: CAWSVGSTYEQYF; v_call: TRBV30; j_call: TRBJ2-7; clone_size: .; d_call: .
cdr3_nt: TGTGCCAGCAGTCAAGTGGGGAGCGGCGCAGATACGCAGTATTTT; cdr3_aa: CASSQVGSGADTQYF; v_call: TRBV6-4; j_call: TRBJ2-3; clone_size: .; d_call: .
cdr3_nt: TGTGCCACCGTACCGGGACTAGCGGGAGGGCCAAGGTCGAATGAGCAGTTCTTC; cdr3_aa: CATVPGLAGGPRSNEQFF; v_call: TRBV28; j_call: TRBJ2-1; clone_size: once; d_call: TRBD2
cdr3_nt: TGCGCCAGCAGCCCCAATAATGGACAGGGGGGAGCTAACTATGGCTACACCTTC; cdr3_aa: CASSPNNGQGGANYGYTF; v_call: TRBV5-1; j_call: TRBJ1-2; clone_size: .; d_call: TRBD1
cdr3_nt: TGCGCCAGCAGCCAAGCAGCGCTTAGAAACACCATATATTTT; cdr3_aa: CASSQAALRNTIYF; v_call: TRBV4-3; j_call: TRBJ1-3; clone_size: .; d_call: .
cdr3_nt: TGTGCCAGCAGCGTTGACCCGAACACCGGGGAGCTGTTTTTT; cdr3_aa: CASSVDPNTGELFF; v_call: TRBV9; j_call: TRBJ2-2; clone_size: .; d_call: .
cdr3_nt: TGTGCCAGCTCACCACCGGGGGGGAGGAGTGACATTCAGTACTTC; cdr3_aa: CASSPPGGRSDIQYF; v_call: TRBV18; j_call: TRBJ2-4; clone_size: .; d_call: TRBD2
cdr3_nt: TGCGCCAGCGTTAGGGGTACCGGGCAAGAGACCCAGTACTTC; cdr3_aa: CASVRGTGQETQYF; v_call: TRBV5-1; j_call: TRBJ2-5; clone_size: once; d_call: .
cdr3_nt: TGTGCCAGCAGCGTAGGGGCGGGAGGAAGCGCAGATACGCAGTATTTT; cdr3_aa: CASSVGAGGSADTQYF; v_call: TRBV9; j_call: TRBJ2-3; clone_size: .; d_call: TRBD2
cdr3_nt: TGTGCCAGCAGTGAACAGGGCCAAGAGACCCAGTACTTC; cdr3_aa: CASSEQGQETQYF; v_call: TRBV25-1; j_call: TRBJ2-5; clone_size: .; d_call: .
cdr3_nt: TGCGCCAGCCGGACAGGGGGCCCCAATGAAAAACTGTTTTTT; cdr3_aa: CASRTGGPNEKLFF; v_call: TRBV5-1; j_call: TRBJ1-4; clone_size: .; d_call: TRBD1
cdr3_nt: TGTGCCAGCAGCCCGAGCGGGAACTCTTACAATGAGCAGTTCTTC; cdr3_aa: CASSPSGNSYNEQFF; v_call: TRBV7-3; j_call: TRBJ2-1; clone_size: .; d_call: TRBD2
cdr3_nt: TGTGCCAGCAGCCACCCTTCGACAGGGGGTGGGAGTGGCTACACCTTC; cdr3_aa: CASSHPSTGGGSGYTF; v_call: TRBV7-2; j_call: TRBJ1-2; clone_size: .; d_call: TRBD1
cdr3_nt: TGTGCCAGCAGTTCTTACCCCCTTAAAGGCGAATACAATGAGCAGTTCTTC; cdr3_aa: CASSSYPLKGEYNEQFF; v_call: TRBV28; j_call: TRBJ2-1; clone_size: .; d_call: .
cdr3_nt: TGTGCCAGCAGCCCCCGTACAGTTGAGACCCAGTACTTC; cdr3_aa: CASSPRTVETQYF; v_call: TRBV9; j_call: TRBJ2-5; clone_size: .; d_call: .
cdr3_nt: TGCAGCGTTGAAGCGGTTGGGGGGGTAGAGACCCAGTACTTC; cdr3_aa: CSVEAVGGVETQYF; v_call: TRBV29-1; j_call: TRBJ2-5; clone_size: .; d_call: TRBD2
cdr3_nt: TGTGCCAGCAGTCAGGGTTGGGCTGAAGCTTTCTTT; cdr3_aa: CASSQGWAEAFF; v_call: TRBV6-5; j_call: TRBJ1-1; clone_size: .; d_call: .
cdr3_nt: TGTGCCAGCAGTTTAGCAAGCGGGAGGGGCTACGAGCAGTACTTC; cdr3_aa: CASSLASGRGYEQYF; v_call: TRBV28; j_call: TRBJ2-7; clone_size: .; d_call: TRBD2
cdr3_nt: TGTGCCAGCACGGGGGGAACCGGAAACACCATATATTTT; cdr3_aa: CASTGGTGNTIYF; v_call: TRBV6-1; j_call: TRBJ1-3; clone_size: .; d_call: .
cdr3_nt: TGTGCCAGCAGTGCCCGGGACGGAGGAACCTACGAGCAGTACTTC; cdr3_aa: CASSARDGGTYEQYF; v_call: TRBV28; j_call: TRBJ2-7; clone_size: .; d_call: .
cdr3_nt: TGTGCCAGCAGCCCCCAGGAACTCGGTAGCGGTGAGCAGTTCTTC; cdr3_aa: CASSPQELGSGEQFF; v_call: TRBV9; j_call: TRBJ2-1; clone_size: .; d_call: .
cdr3_nt: TGTGCCAGCAGTTCCTCTTGGGGGCAGGTTACCGGGGAGCTGTTTTTT; cdr3_aa: CASSSSWGQVTGELFF; v_call: TRBV28; j_call: TRBJ2-2; clone_size: .; d_call: .
cdr3_nt: TGTGCCAGCAGCCCTCCGACTGGTACAAATGAGCAGTTCTTC; cdr3_aa: CASSPPTGTNEQFF; v_call: TRBV4-2; j_call: TRBJ2-1; clone_size: .; d_call: .